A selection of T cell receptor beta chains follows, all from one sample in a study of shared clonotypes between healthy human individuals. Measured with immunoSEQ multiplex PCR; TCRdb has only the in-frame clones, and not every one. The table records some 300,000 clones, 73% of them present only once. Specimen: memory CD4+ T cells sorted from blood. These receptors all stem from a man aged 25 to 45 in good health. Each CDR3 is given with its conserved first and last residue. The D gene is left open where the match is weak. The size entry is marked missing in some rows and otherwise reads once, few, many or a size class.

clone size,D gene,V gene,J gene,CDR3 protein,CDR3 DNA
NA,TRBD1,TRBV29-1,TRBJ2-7,CSVYTGTGPSEQYF,TGCAGCGTTTATACCGGGACAGGACCCTCCGAGCAGTACTTC
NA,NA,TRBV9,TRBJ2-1,CASSVAFGTGQSSYNEQFF,TGTGCCAGCAGCGTCGCATTCGGGACTGGACAGAGCTCCTACAATGAGCAGTTCTTC
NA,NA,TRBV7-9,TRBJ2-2,CASSLFAGTGELFF,TGTGCCAGCAGCTTATTCGCGGGCACCGGGGAGCTGTTTTTT
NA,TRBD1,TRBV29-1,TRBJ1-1,CSVEGTQGAQTEAFF,TGCAGCGTTGAAGGTACACAGGGGGCGCAGACTGAAGCTTTCTTT
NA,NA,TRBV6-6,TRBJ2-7,CASSAGRQGSYEQYF,TGTGCCAGCAGTGCGGGACGCCAGGGCTCCTACGAGCAGTACTTC
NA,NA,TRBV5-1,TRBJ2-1,CASSPRVGESSYNEQFF,TGCGCCAGCAGCCCCCGGGTTGGGGAAAGCTCCTACAATGAGCAGTTCTTC
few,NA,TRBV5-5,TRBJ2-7,CASSLAPRAYEQYF,TGTGCCAGCAGCTTGGCCCCGCGGGCCTACGAGCAGTACTTC
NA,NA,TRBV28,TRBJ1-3,CASGSGEGAFSGNTIYF,TGTGCCAGCGGTAGCGGGGAAGGGGCCTTCTCTGGAAACACCATATATTTT
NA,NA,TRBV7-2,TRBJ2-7,CASSLTGPSTFSYEQYF,TGTGCCAGCAGCTTAACAGGGCCCTCCACCTTCTCCTACGAGCAGTACTTC
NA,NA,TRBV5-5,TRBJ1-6,CASGRSYNSPLHF,TGTGCCAGCGGTAGGAGTTATAATTCACCCCTCCACTTT
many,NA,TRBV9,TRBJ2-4,CASTPTGFGAGDIQYF,TGTGCCAGCACCCCAACAGGGTTTGGTGCAGGGGACATTCAGTACTTC
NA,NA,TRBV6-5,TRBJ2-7,CASSYDRTSSYEQYF,TGTGCCAGCAGTTACGACAGGACGAGCTCCTACGAGCAGTACTTC
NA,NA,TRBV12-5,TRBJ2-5,CASGTGWETQYF,TGTGCTAGTGGCACCGGGTGGGAGACCCAGTACTTC
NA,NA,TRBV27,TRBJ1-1,CASTPQAGNTEAFF,TGTGCCAGCACTCCACAGGCGGGGAACACTGAAGCTTTCTTT
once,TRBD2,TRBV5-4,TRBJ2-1,CASSSQAGGRNEQFF,TGTGCCAGCAGCTCCCAGGCGGGAGGGCGCAATGAGCAGTTCTTC
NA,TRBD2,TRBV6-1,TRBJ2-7,CASSGGLAGGEREQYF,TGTGCCAGCAGTGGGGGACTAGCGGGAGGGGAAAGGGAGCAGTACTTC
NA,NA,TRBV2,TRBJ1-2,CASSALGPVGGYTF,TGTGCCAGCAGCGCTCTGGGCCCGGTCGGTGGCTACACCTTC
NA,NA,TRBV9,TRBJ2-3,CASSLESLSTDTQYF,TGTGCCAGCAGCCTGGAAAGCCTAAGCACAGATACGCAGTATTTT